Sequencing of this T cell receptor (beta chain) was carried out in a study of PD-L1 blockade in urothelial cancer. Study-wide background: Most patients, about 85% of the roughly 30, were males with bladder-origin cancer.

For each patient, 1 to 8 samples were obtained, pretreatment and on-treatment. Some clones are missing from TCRdb's copy, which holds only in-frame ones; the method was immunoSEQ multiplex PCR. Counted here are 50,000 to 60,000 clones, roughly 84% occurring once; the ten biggest clones make up about 5.8%. This CDR3 spans 15 amino acids. Germline V gene data show CDR1 as MNHEY and CDR2 as SVGAGI. The J segment lost 0 bases and the V segment lost 6 bases, leaving 4 bases of the junction unmatched. This clone showed up just a few times. This sample comprised PBMCs, obtained around atezolizumab (anti-PD-L1) treatment. V gene TRBV6-5 combines with J gene TRBJ2-7; 11 nucleotides match TRBD2. The TCR sequence derives from a man aged 35 to 55 with urothelial cancer. The CDR3: CASSGLAGGSYEQYF. The CDR3 DNA follows: TGTGCCAGCAGCGGTCTAGCGGGAGGCTCCTACGAGCAGTACTTC.